What follows describes a single T cell receptor beta chain. As yet, its antigen is unknown. This specimen comes from a study of cytomegalovirus exposure and HLA in healthy donors. Points from the study as a whole: Previously analyzed data showed that most TCR beta V segments were productive at a frequency of about 87% or about 30%.

This PCR relied on a set of 60 Vbeta primers and 13 Jbeta primers. Measured with immunoSEQ multiplex PCR; TCRdb has only the in-frame clones, and not every one. The sample consists of 150,000 to 180,000 clones, approximately 80% of them appearing once. Trimming took 2 bases from V and 4 from J, leaving 27 bases between them. This CDR3 spans 20 amino acids. Germline CDR1 SGHDN, CDR2 FVKESK. The J gene is TRBJ2-1, the V gene TRBV14; a possible D gene is TRBD2 (6 bases). This TCR was recovered from a middle-aged woman in good health and CMV-seropositive. The sequencing sample was made of PBMCs. The CDR3 coding sequence is TGTGCCAGCAGCCAATCTCGGACGGGGGATTGGCGGGCCATTTACAATGAGCAGTTCTTC. Protein sequence: CASSQSRTGDWRAIYNEQFF.